What follows are 22 T cell receptor beta chains derived from one specimen sequenced in a study of beta chain features in type 1 diabetes. Findings of the study overall: Significant though moderate, a shortening of TCRB CDR3s appeared in all four CD4+ subsets of Type 1 diabetes patients.

The antigens of these receptors remain unknown. The authors reverse transcribed all of the isolated RNA, so sequencing captured expressed TCRB transcripts. Assay used: immunoSEQ multiplex PCR; TCRdb lists only in-frame clones, some missing. The data show about 340,000 clones, about 13% seen once. Source material: naive CD4+ T cells from blood. The receptors here all came from a woman under 30 with type 1 diabetes.

The CDR3 spells CASSLAGGGYEQYF. CDR3 DNA sequence: TGCGCCAGCAGCTTGGCCGGGGGGGGATACGAGCAGTACTTC. The chain is built from TRBV5-1 and TRBJ2-7; 8 bases match TRBD2. With 0 bases clipped from V and 4 bases from J, the junction kept 3 bases outside the gene matches. Looked up from germline, CDR1 is SGHRS and CDR2 is YFSETQ. The CDR3 has 14 amino acids.

The V gene is TRBV7-2, the J gene TRBJ2-1; 15 bases match TRBD2. Losses at the gene ends were 4 bases for V and 7 bases for J; bases not matched to a gene: 2. The CDR3 loop spans 15 amino acids. Germline values: CDR1 SGHTA, CDR2 FQGNSA. The CDR3 region is CASSSGLAGGNEQFF. CDR3 DNA: TGTGCCAGCAGCTCAGGACTAGCGGGAGGGAATGAGCAGTTCTTC.

This clone has more than one count but fewer than ten. V gene TRBV5-6 combines with J gene TRBJ1-1; 8 nucleotides match TRBD1. After removal of 4 bases from V and 8 bases from J, the junction contained 7 bases not matched to a gene. Germline values: CDR1 SGHDT, CDR2 YYEEEE. This CDR3 is 13 amino acids long. The DNA of the CDR3 is TGTGCCAGCAGCGACAGGGGAAGACTCGAAGCTTTCTTT. This encodes CASSDRGRLEAFF.

V usage is TRBV7-9 and J usage is TRBJ2-1; the match to TRBD2 covers 10 bases. This CDR3 has 15 residues. The V and J ends lost 2 bases and 7 bases, in that order; junction bases with no gene match: 5. CDR1 is SEHNR and CDR2 is FQNEAQ in the germline V gene (reference sequence). The CDR3 nucleotides read TGTGCCAGCAGCTTAAAGCGGGAGGGCCCGAATGAGCAGTTCTTC. This codes for CASSLKREGPNEQFF.

This clone has more than one count but fewer than ten. V usage is TRBV6-6 and J usage is TRBJ1-2; 10 bases match TRBD1. The ends lost 6 bases at V and 8 bases at J; junction bases unmatched: 9. The CDR3 extends over 14 amino acids. The V gene's germline CDR1 is MNHNY and CDR2 SVGAGI (reference sequence). CDR3 nucleotides: TGTGCCAGCAGAGGACCGGGACAGGGGCCGGGCTACACCTTC. This encodes CASRGPGQGPGYTF.

The table lists this clone with a few counts. The chain links TRBV4-1 to TRBJ2-1; 9 nucleotides match TRBD2. The CDR3 runs to 17 residues. Looked up from germline, CDR1 is MGHRA and CDR2 is YSYEKL. V lost 0 bases to trimming and J lost 6 bases; unmatched junction nucleotides: 9. This CDR3 is CASSQEVGAGGGNEQFF. Here the CDR3 DNA reads TGCGCCAGCAGCCAAGAGGTAGGAGCGGGAGGCGGCAATGAGCAGTTCTTC.

This clone has just a few counts. The genes are TRBV11-2 and TRBJ2-1; TRBD1 agrees at 9 bases. Germline V lookup: CDR1 SGHAT, CDR2 FQNNGV. This CDR3 contains 15 residues. With 4 bases clipped from V and 6 bases from J, the junction kept 7 bases outside the gene matches. The CDR3 here is CASSSGGQGGNEQFF. The CDR3, as DNA: TGTGCCAGCAGCTCAGGGGGACAGGGCGGCAATGAGCAGTTCTTC.

This clone was counted between two and nine times. For the CDR3, the DNA is TGTGCCAGCAGCGTAGGGGCCGGCACCGGGGAGCTGTTTTTT. The encoded protein is CASSVGAGTGELFF. The chain is built from TRBV9 and TRBJ2-2, with D uncertain. The length of the CDR3 is 14 residues. CDR1 and CDR2 from the germline V gene are SGDLS and YYNGEE. Trimming cost V 0 bases and J 4 bases, with 7 bases left between them.

In its sample, this clone was seen a few times. Other nucleotide sequences from this sample produce the same CDR3. The chain employs TRBV5-1 and TRBJ1-1, with D possibly being TRBD1 (5 bases). V gave up 5 bases and J gave up 2 bases, with 13 bases separating them. Germline CDR1 SGHRS, CDR2 YFSETQ. The CDR3 extends over 14 amino acids. CDR3 protein: CASSPDRPNTEAFF. For the CDR3, the DNA is TGCGCCAGCAGTCCCGACAGACCAAACACTGAAGCTTTCTTT.

This clone has only a few counts. The chain recombines TRBV30 with TRBJ1-1; weak D call: TRBD1 (5 bases). CDR1 is GTSNPN and CDR2 is SVGIG in the germline V gene (reference sequence). This CDR3 comprises 14 residues. The V end lost 2 bases, the J end lost 1 base, and 11 bases lay between the germline ends. The CDR3 nucleotides are TGTGCCTGGAGTACGGGACTCACGAACACTGAAGCTTTCTTT. Encoded protein: CAWSTGLTNTEAFF.

CDR3 amino acids: CASKSGHTDTQYF. CDR3 sequence (DNA): TGTGCCAGCAAGAGCGGTCACACAGATACGCAGTATTTT. The J gene is TRBJ2-3, the V gene TRBV2; TRBD2 might be the D (5 bases). In germline, CDR1 is SNHLY, CDR2 FYNNEI. The length of the CDR3 is 13 residues. V was clipped by 7 bases and J by 2 bases, with 10 bases between them. Complete variable domain (other parts from reference TRBV2 and TRBJ2-3): EPEVTQTPSHQVTQMGQEVILRCVPISNHLYFYWYRQILGQKVEFLVSFYNNEISEKSEIFDDQFSVERPDGSNFTLKIRSTKLEDSAMYFCASKSGHTDTQYFGPGTRLTVL.

The sample holds a few counts of this clone. The chain couples TRBV5-1 to TRBJ1-1, with D perhaps TRBD1 (6 bases). V lost 3 bases and J 1 base, leaving 10 bases between the germline ends. The CDR3 loop spans 14 amino acids. Germline-derived CDR1 and CDR2 are SGHRS and YFSETQ. CDR3 region: CASSSDRRNTEAFF. The CDR3 DNA sequence: TGCGCCAGCAGCTCCGACAGGAGGAACACTGAAGCTTTCTTT.

This clone was detected only a few times. The chain has TRBV7-9 and TRBJ2-7; D unresolved. Germline values: CDR1 SEHNR, CDR2 FQNEAQ (reference sequence). The CDR3 totals 13 residues. V shed 2 bases and J shed 6 bases, with 11 bases lying between them. CDR3 in amino acids: CASSLSSASEQYV. In DNA, the CDR3 is TGTGCCAGCAGCTTAAGCTCAGCTAGCGAGCAGTACGTC.

This clone occurred a few times. The V call is TRBV2, the J call TRBJ2-1; TRBD2 aligns across 12 bases. The CDR3 is made up of 14 amino acids. The junction had 5 bases not matched to a gene; V was cut back by 7 bases and J by 7 bases. Germline V gene sequence: CDR1 SNHLY, CDR2 FYNNEI. The CDR3 here is CASIGLAGRNEQFF. Written as DNA, the CDR3 is TGTGCCAGCATAGGACTAGCGGGAAGGAATGAGCAGTTCTTC.

This clone showed up just a few times. This chain links TRBV19 with TRBJ2-1, with a possible D match to TRBD2 (5 bases). CDR3 length: 13 residues. V dropped 3 bases and J dropped 13 bases, with 16 bases sitting between them. Per germline, CDR1 LNHDA and CDR2 SQIVND (reference sequence). The CDR3 loop is CASSMFEIAPQFF. The CDR3 nucleotides read TGTGCCAGTAGTATGTTCGAGATAGCGCCACAGTTCTTC.

The chain couples TRBV4-3 to TRBJ2-1; 11 bases fit TRBD2. V shed 0 bases and J 7 bases; nucleotides not matched to a gene: 5. Germline CDR1 and CDR2: LGHNA and YSLEER. The CDR3 has 16 residues. CDR3: CASSQDLAGGWNEQFF. The CDR3 region has the DNA TGCGCCAGCAGCCAAGACCTAGCGGGAGGTTGGAATGAGCAGTTCTTC.

This clone came up a few times. This sequence joins TRBV10-3 and TRBJ2-5; 7 nucleotides line up with TRBD2. Germline V lookup: CDR1 ENHRY, CDR2 SYGVKD. V gave up 2 bases and J gave up 5 bases; unmatched junction bases: 8. This CDR3 comprises 15 residues. CDR3 in amino acids: CAISESGGRGETQYF. In nucleotides, the CDR3 is TGTGCCATCAGTGAGAGTGGCGGGAGAGGTGAGACCCAGTACTTC.

There are a few counts of this clone. The rearrangement joins TRBV28 to TRBJ2-3, with D maybe TRBD2 (6 bases). From germline, CDR1 is MDHEN and CDR2 SYDVKM. The V end was cut by 8 bases, the J end by 8 bases, with 20 bases between. The CDR3 has 14 amino acids. The CDR3 region has the DNA TGTGCCAGCGGGGTTTTAGCGGTTCACGGTACGCAGTATTTT. This encodes CASGVLAVHGTQYF.

The V gene is TRBV2, the J gene TRBJ2-7; TRBD2 agrees at 9 bases. V lost 6 bases and J lost 2; bases outside the gene matches: 8. The CDR3 is made up of 15 amino acids. Germline CDR1 is SNHLY and CDR2 is FYNNEI. CDR3 in DNA: TGTGCCAGCAGCGGTTCTAGCGGGACCGCCTACGAGCAGTACTTC. Translation: CASSGSSGTAYEQYF.

This clone was seen only a few times. V is TRBV19 and J is TRBJ2-5; D is unresolved. The CDR3 length is 12 residues. CDR1 is LNHDA, CDR2 SQIVND, per germline (reference sequence). The V and J ends lost 8 bases and 5 bases respectively, with 12 bases between them. The CDR3 sequence is CASQRNGETQYF. The CDR3 DNA reads TGTGCCAGTCAAAGGAACGGGGAGACCCAGTACTTC.

The rearrangement joins TRBV5-1 to TRBJ2-7; 8 nucleotides align to TRBD2. Germline assignment: CDR1 SGHRS and CDR2 YFSETQ. This CDR3 is built from 16 residues. J gave up 0 bases and V 1 base, and 6 bases lay outside the gene matches. CDR3 bases: TGCGCCAGCAGCTTGTTTGTTCGGGGGGGCTCCTACGAGCAGTACTTC. Amino acid sequence: CASSLFVRGGSYEQYF.

This clone came up many times. The CDR3 DNA is TGCAGCGTTGCTAGCGGTCTAGGGCAAGAGACCCAGTACTTC. It codes for CSVASGLGQETQYF. V and J are TRBV29-1 and TRBJ2-5; 7 positions match TRBD2. The V gene end was trimmed by 4 bases and the J gene end by 2 bases; junction bases not matched to a gene: 7. CDR1 is SQVTM and CDR2 is ANQGSEA in the germline V gene. The CDR3 has 14 residues. The entire variable domain, with the rest obtained from reference TRBV29-1 and TRBJ2-5, is as follows: SAVISQKPSRDICQRGTSLTIQCQVDSQVTMMFWYRQQPGQSLTLIATANQGSEATYESGFVIDKFPISRPNLTFSTLTVSNMSPEDSSIYLCSVASGLGQETQYFGPGTRLLVL.